Sequencing of this T cell receptor (beta chain) was carried out in a study of T cell repertoires in cytomegalovirus infection. The overall study: Matching HLA type, along with CMV infection, was indicated by public TCR beta signatures. The study, taken as a whole, reports: Identification of carriers of CMV plus the relevant HLA was achieved through cumulative public TCR beta family frequency. Clonotypes of TCR beta that were HLA-C-restricted and CMV-specific dominated the ex vivo response.

The V and J ends lost 0 bases and 8 bases respectively, with 13 bases between them. This CDR3 contains 14 residues. Germline V gene sequence: CDR1 LNHDA, CDR2 SQIVND (reference sequence). This clonotype was seen a handful of times. The antigen remains unidentified. TCRdb analysed the reads with MiXCR anew, one entry per CDR3 protein. The sample has a few hundred thousand distinct CDR3 sequences, 26% seen once; the top ten hold less than 15%. Sequenced input: PBMCs. This receptor was identified in a human donor in good health (CMV status not recorded). Some clones in this sample may be carry-over from other donors' samples. This chain joins TRBV19 and TRBJ1-2, with D unresolved. The CDR3 reads CASSIDFRLYGYTF. In DNA, the CDR3 is TGTGCCAGTAGTATAGATTTTAGGCTTTACGGCTACACCTTC.